The rows below give T cell receptor beta chains drawn from one sample of a study of control samples from healthy donors and cancer patients. Profiling relied on immunoSEQ multiplex PCR, and the TCRdb table lists in-frame clones only, not all of them. In the table there are approximately 130,000 clones, around 87% of which are singletons. Sequencing was done on a sample of blood. All receptors derive from a man aged 60 to 75 in good health. Both conserved end residues are part of each CDR3. The D gene is left open where the match is weak. For some rows the clone size is stated as once, few or many, or as a class when expanded; others skip it.

clone_size,v_call,d_call,cdr3_length,j_call,cdr3_nt,cdr3_aa
once,TRBV5-1,TRBD2,15,TRBJ2-3,TGCGCCAGCAGCTTAGCGGGGGGGCGAACAGATACGCAGTATTTT,CASSLAGGRTDTQYF
NA,TRBV6-2/TRBV6-3,TRBD1,15,TRBJ2-7,TGTGCCAGCAGTCCCACTTCCGGGACAGAAAGAACGCAGTACTTC,CASSPTSGTERTQYF
NA,TRBV28,NA,14,TRBJ1-2,TGTGCCAGCAGGACTCTACACAATAACTATGGCTACACCTTC,CASRTLHNNYGYTF
NA,TRBV28,NA,12,TRBJ2-3,TGTGCCAGCAGTTTGGGGGGAAATACGCAGTATTTT,CASSLGGNTQYF
NA,TRBV27,TRBD1,15,TRBJ1-6,TGTGCCAGCAGTCCCACGACAGGGTGGAATTCACCCCTCCACTTT,CASSPTTGWNSPLHF
NA,TRBV10-3,TRBD1,17,TRBJ1-1,TGTGCCATCAGTGCCCTCTCCGGGACAGGATTGAACACTGAAGCTTTCTTT,CAISALSGTGLNTEAFF
NA,TRBV5-6,NA,13,TRBJ1-6,TGTGCCAGCAGCCGAACCGACATTTCACCCCTCCACTTT,CASSRTDISPLHF
NA,TRBV24-1,NA,17,TRBJ1-2,TGTGCCACCAGTGATTCCAAATTGACAGGAGAGGGGTATGGCTACACCTTC,CATSDSKLTGEGYGYTF
once,TRBV14,NA,14,TRBJ1-2,TGTGCCAGCAGCGTATACCATGGCTCCTATGGCTACACCTTC,CASSVYHGSYGYTF
NA,TRBV6-5,NA,14,TRBJ1-1,TGTGCCAGCTCCACCTTGGGGGGGAACACTGAAGCTTTCTTT,CASSTLGGNTEAFF
NA,TRBV10-3,TRBD1,15,TRBJ1-1,TGTGCCATCAGTGAGGGGACAGGGAGGGCGACTGAAGCTTTCTTT,CAISEGTGRATEAFF
NA,TRBV28,TRBD1,16,TRBJ1-2,TGTGCCAGCAGTTCGCCGCCAACAGGGGGCGCTTACGGCTACACCTTC,CASSSPPTGGAYGYTF
once,TRBV7-9,NA,16,TRBJ2-1,TGTGCCAGCAGCTCTTCCAGGGCAGGGCTCTACAATGAGCAGTTCTTC,CASSSSRAGLYNEQFF
NA,TRBV24-1,TRBD1,13,TRBJ1-1,TGTGCCACCAGGGGGACAGGGAACACTGAAGCTTTCTTT,CATRGTGNTEAFF
few,TRBV10-3,NA,12,TRBJ1-1,TGTGCCATCAGCGAAGGGTTGACTGAAGCTTTCTTT,CAISEGLTEAFF
NA,TRBV28,TRBD1,16,TRBJ1-4,TGTGCCAGCAGTTGGGGGACAGCCAACCGTAATGAAAAACTGTTTTTT,CASSWGTANRNEKLFF
NA,TRBV7-9,NA,14,TRBJ1-4,TGTGCCAGCAGCTTAAGCCCCACTAATGAAAAACTGTTTTTT,CASSLSPTNEKLFF
NA,TRBV10-3,NA,11,TRBJ2-2,TGTGCCATCAGGAGGACCGGGGAGCTGTTTTTT,CAIRRTGELFF
NA,TRBV6-6,TRBD2,15,TRBJ2-7,TGTGCCAGCAGTTTCCTAGCGGGGGGGGCCTACGAGCAGTACTTC,CASSFLAGGAYEQYF
NA,TRBV5-1,NA,18,TRBJ2-6,TGCGCCAGCAGCTTGTCGGGGGCGGTAAGCTCTGGGGCCAACGTCCTGACTTTC,CASSLSGAVSSGANVLTF
NA,TRBV16,TRBD1,20,TRBJ1-6,TGTGCCAGCAGCCTGAGTCCGGGGCCGGGACAGGCCTCCTATAATTCACCCCTCCACTTT,CASSLSPGPGQASYNSPLHF
NA,TRBV5-1,TRBD1,15,TRBJ2-2,TGCGCCAGCAGGCTTGTTACAGGGGCCACCGGGGAGCTGTTTTTT,CASRLVTGATGELFF
NA,TRBV23-1,TRBD1,16,TRBJ2-6,TGCGCCCCGCTTAGGGGGCGGTGGTCTGGGGCCAACGTCCTGACTTTC,CAPLRGRWSGANVLTF
NA,TRBV7-8,NA,15,TRBJ1-6,TGTGCCAGCAGCCTGGGGTCGAACGTTAATTCACCCCTCCACTTT,CASSLGSNVNSPLHF
few,TRBV5-1,NA,15,TRBJ2-3,TGCGCCAGCAGCTTGGAAGGGGGGCAAGGAGATACGCAGTATTTT,CASSLEGGQGDTQYF
NA,TRBV28,NA,12,TRBJ1-5,TGTGCCAGCAGTTTTGCCAATCAGCCCCAGCATTTT,CASSFANQPQHF
NA,TRBV4-3,NA,16,TRBJ2-6,TGCGCCAGCAGCCAAGATCGGGGGAGTGGGGCCAACGTCCTGACTTTC,CASSQDRGSGANVLTF
once,TRBV18,NA,14,TRBJ1-6,TGTGCCAGCTCACCAGGGAGGGTAGGTTCACCCCTCCACTTT,CASSPGRVGSPLHF
NA,TRBV4-1,TRBD1,15,TRBJ1-4,TGCGCCAGCAGCCCGGGTCTTTCAGGGGGTGAAAAACTGTTTTTT,CASSPGLSGGEKLFF
NA,TRBV7-9,TRBD1,14,TRBJ2-7,TGTGCCAGCAGCTCCGGGACAGGGCGTTACGAGCAGTACTTC,CASSSGTGRYEQYF
NA,TRBV6-2/TRBV6-3,NA,14,TRBJ1-5,TGTGCCAGCAGTTTAGGGGGGGCCAATCAGCCCCAGCATTTT,CASSLGGANQPQHF
NA,TRBV25-1,TRBD1,13,TRBJ1-6,TGTGCCAGCAGTTCAGGGGGAGTGTGGGCCCTCCACTTT,CASSSGGVWALHF
NA,TRBV13,NA,12,TRBJ1-1,TGTGCCAGCAGTTTTAGGAGGGCTGAAGCTTTCTTT,CASSFRRAEAFF
NA,TRBV3-1/TRBV3-2,NA,15,TRBJ2-2,TGTGCCAGCAGCCAAGGGGGGTGGGACACCGGGGAGCTGTTTTTT,CASSQGGWDTGELFF
NA,TRBV5-8,NA,15,TRBJ1-4,TGTGCCAGCAGTAATCTACAGGGAACTAATGAAAAACTGTTTTTT,CASSNLQGTNEKLFF
NA,TRBV19,NA,14,TRBJ1-1,TGTGCCAGTATGACCCGGGAGCGGAACACTGAAGCTTTCTTT,CASMTRERNTEAFF
NA,TRBV18,TRBD1,14,TRBJ1-1,TGTGCCAGCTCACCACCGGGGGACAGATATGAAGCTTTCTTT,CASSPPGDRYEAFF
NA,TRBV19,NA,14,TRBJ2-3,TGTGCCAGTAGTATGGATCAGGGGTTAGATACGCAGTATTTT,CASSMDQGLDTQYF
NA,TRBV19,NA,14,TRBJ1-2,TGTGCCAGTAGTATGGTCGGGTTCGAGGATGGCTACACCTTC,CASSMVGFEDGYTF
NA,TRBV6-5,NA,13,TRBJ2-7,TGTGCCAGCATCCATAGGAGCTCCTACGAGCAGTACTTC,CASIHRSSYEQYF
NA,TRBV15,NA,14,TRBJ1-5,TGTGCCACCAGCAGAGGTCGCCACAATCAGCCCCAGCATTTT,CATSRGRHNQPQHF
NA,TRBV3-1/TRBV3-2,NA,12,TRBJ2-7,TGTGCCAGCAGCCGGGTGGACTACGAGCAGTACTTC,CASSRVDYEQYF
NA,TRBV10-2,NA,13,TRBJ2-2,TGCGCCAGCACCAAGGTTCCGGCCGGGGAGCTGTTTTTT,CASTKVPAGELFF
NA,TRBV19,NA,15,TRBJ1-2,TGTGCCAGTAGTATAGATCGGGGCTCCATCGTGGGCTACACCTTC,CASSIDRGSIVGYTF
NA,TRBV6-1,TRBD1,16,TRBJ1-5,TGTGCCAGCAGTGTCCAACAGGGGAATAGCAATCAGCCCCAGCATTTT,CASSVQQGNSNQPQHF
NA,TRBV3-1/TRBV3-2,NA,15,TRBJ2-5,TGTGCCAGCAGCCAAGAGTTCTCCGAGGGATTGACCCAGTACTTC,CASSQEFSEGLTQYF
NA,TRBV18,NA,14,TRBJ2-7,TGTGCCAGCTCACCAGGACAGACCGACTACGAGCAGTACTTC,CASSPGQTDYEQYF
NA,TRBV7-3,TRBD2,15,TRBJ2-2,TGTGCCAGCAGCTTAACAGCGGGGTTAACTGGGGAGCTGTTTTTT,CASSLTAGLTGELFF
NA,TRBV24-1,NA,16,TRBJ2-2,TGTGCCACCAGTGATTCAGGGCTGGCGAACACCGGGGAGCTGTTTTTT,CATSDSGLANTGELFF
NA,TRBV5-1,NA,16,TRBJ1-2,TGCGCCAGCAGCTTGGAAGGCTCGGGGCAGATCTATGGCTACACCTTC,CASSLEGSGQIYGYTF
NA,TRBV19,NA,12,TRBJ1-1,TGTGCCAGTAATTTCTACGGGTTGGAAGCTTTCTTT,CASNFYGLEAFF
NA,TRBV19,NA,13,TRBJ1-5,TGTGCCAGTAGTATCCCCGGGTCAACGGCCCAGCATTTT,CASSIPGSTAQHF
NA,TRBV30,NA,13,TRBJ1-3,TGTGCCTGGAGTACGGGGGAAGGAAACACCATATATTTT,CAWSTGEGNTIYF
NA,TRBV30,TRBD1,14,TRBJ2-2,TGTGCCTGGCCGGGACAGGGGAACACCGGGGAGCTGTTTTTT,CAWPGQGNTGELFF
NA,TRBV15,NA,17,TRBJ1-3,TGTGCCACCAGCAGAGTCTCCGGACTCGGGCGGGGAAACACCATATATTTT,CATSRVSGLGRGNTIYF